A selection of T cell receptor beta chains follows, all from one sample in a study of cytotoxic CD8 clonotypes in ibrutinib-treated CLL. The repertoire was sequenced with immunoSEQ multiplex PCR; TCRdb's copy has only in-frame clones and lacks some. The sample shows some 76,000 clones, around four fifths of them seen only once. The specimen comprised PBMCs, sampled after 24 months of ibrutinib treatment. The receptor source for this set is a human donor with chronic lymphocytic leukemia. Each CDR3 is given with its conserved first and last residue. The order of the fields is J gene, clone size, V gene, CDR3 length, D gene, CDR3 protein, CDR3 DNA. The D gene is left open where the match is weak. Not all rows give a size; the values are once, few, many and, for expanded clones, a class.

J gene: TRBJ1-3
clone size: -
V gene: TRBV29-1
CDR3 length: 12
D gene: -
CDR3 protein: CSVKSSGNTIYF
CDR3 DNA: TGCAGCGTTAAAAGCTCTGGAAACACCATATATTTT

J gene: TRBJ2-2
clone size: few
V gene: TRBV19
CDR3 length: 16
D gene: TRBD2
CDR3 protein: CASSLWGGVNTGELFF
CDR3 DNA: TGTGCCAGTAGTTTATGGGGGGGAGTTAACACCGGGGAGCTGTTTTTT

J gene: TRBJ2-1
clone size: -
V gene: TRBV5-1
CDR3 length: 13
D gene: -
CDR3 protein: CASSPGVDNEQFF
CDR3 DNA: TGCGCCAGCAGCCCCGGGGTAGACAATGAGCAGTTCTTC

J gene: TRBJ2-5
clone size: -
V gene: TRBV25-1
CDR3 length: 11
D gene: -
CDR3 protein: CASSELWAQYF
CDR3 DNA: TGTGCCAGCAGTGAATTGTGGGCCCAGTACTTC

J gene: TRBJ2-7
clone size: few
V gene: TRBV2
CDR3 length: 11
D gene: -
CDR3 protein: CATSGLYEQYF
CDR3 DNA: TGTGCCACTTCGGGCCTCTACGAGCAGTACTTC

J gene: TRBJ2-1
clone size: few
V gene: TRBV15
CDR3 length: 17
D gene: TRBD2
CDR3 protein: CATSRARLAGGYNEQFF
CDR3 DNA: TGTGCCACCAGCAGGGCCCGACTAGCGGGAGGGTACAATGAGCAGTTCTTC

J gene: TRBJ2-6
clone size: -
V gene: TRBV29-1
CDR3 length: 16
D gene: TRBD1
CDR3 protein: CSVLGTESSGANVLTF
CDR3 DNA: TGCAGCGTTTTAGGGACAGAGAGCTCTGGGGCCAACGTCCTGACTTTC

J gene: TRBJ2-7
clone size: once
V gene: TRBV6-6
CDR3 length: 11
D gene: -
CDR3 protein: CASRSQGEQYF
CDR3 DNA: TGTGCCAGCAGAAGCCAGGGCGAGCAGTACTTC

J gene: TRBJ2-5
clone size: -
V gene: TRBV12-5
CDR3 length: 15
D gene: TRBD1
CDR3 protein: CASGAGRTGEETQYF
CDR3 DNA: TGTGCTAGTGGTGCCGGCAGGACAGGGGAAGAGACCCAGTACTTC

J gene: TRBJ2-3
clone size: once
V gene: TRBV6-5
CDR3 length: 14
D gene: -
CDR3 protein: CASRVREGTDTQYF
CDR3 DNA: TGTGCCAGCAGAGTGCGGGAAGGCACAGATACGCAGTATTTT

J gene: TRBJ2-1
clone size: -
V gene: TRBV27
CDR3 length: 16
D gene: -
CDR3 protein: CASSSPGGAFYNEQFF
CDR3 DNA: TGTGCCAGCAGTTCCCCAGGAGGTGCTTTCTACAATGAGCAGTTCTTC

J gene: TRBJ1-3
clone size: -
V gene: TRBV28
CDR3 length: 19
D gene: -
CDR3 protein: CASSLPFLTGIGTGNTIYF
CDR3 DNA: TGTGCCAGCAGTTTACCCTTCCTAACAGGGATTGGAACTGGAAACACCATATATTTT

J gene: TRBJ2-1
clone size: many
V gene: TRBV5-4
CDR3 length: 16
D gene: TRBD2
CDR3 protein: CASSPSPAGAHNEQFF
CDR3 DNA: TGTGCCAGCAGCCCCTCCCCAGCGGGAGCCCACAATGAGCAGTTCTTC